This T cell receptor (beta chain) was sequenced for a study of beta chain features in type 1 diabetes. Across the study: Cell yields, gender and age were comparable in patients and healthy donors. Examination covered under 110 million sorted cells spanning all samples.

All of the isolated RNA was reverse transcribed, so expressed TCRB transcripts were sequenced. TCRdb keeps only in-frame clones here, not all; method: immunoSEQ multiplex PCR. The data hold 900,000 or so clones, with 15% to 20% observed a single time. Study conclusions and caveats: Individuals with type 1 diabetes displayed fewer insertions and more deletions at VDJ junctions. Type 1 diabetes patients showed a moderate but significant shortening of TCRB CDR3s in all four CD4+ subsets.

For this clone: As yet, its antigen is unknown. Distinct nucleotide sequences in the sample also encode this CDR3.

The CDR3 is made up of 13 amino acids. Germline V lookup: CDR1 KGHSH, CDR2 LQKENI. V lost 3 bases, J lost 2 bases, and 7 bases lay in between. The chain joins TRBV18 to TRBJ2-5; D uncertain. This TCR derives from a woman under 30 in good health. The sample taken for sequencing was naive CD4+ T cells from blood. The CDR3 is CASSPGLQETQYF. In nucleotides, the CDR3 is TGTGCCAGCTCACCGGGCCTACAAGAGACCCAGTACTTC.